Listed here are 13 T cell receptor beta chains from one sample, sequenced in a study of blood T cells in healthy people across ages. Through a sample-barcoded 5' primer and a J-beta primer mix, a second PCR was run for roughly 6 to 12 cycles. TCRdb passed the 5' RACE reads through MiXCR, listing each CDR3 protein once. The sample has around 2 million distinct CDR3 sequences, 30% to 40% seen once; the top ten hold more than 20%. What was sequenced was blood. Every receptor here comes from a human donor in good health.

There are a few counts of this clonotype. The chain carries TRBV15 and TRBJ2-6; no reliable D call. Germline V gives CDR1 LNHNV, CDR2 YYDKDF (reference sequence). V dropped 1 base and J dropped 3 bases, with 4 bases sitting between them. There are 14 residues in the CDR3. The CDR3 DNA is TGTGCCACCAGCAGAGTGTATGGGGCCAACGTCCTGACTTTC. Protein product: CATSRVYGANVLTF.

Remarks on this clonotype: A single base separates this from a much larger clone, so it may be a read error. The chain uses TRBV10-3 and TRBJ2-4; no clear D. The last part of the DNA fits TRBJ2-7 better; the J call may be wrong. The V gene's germline CDR1 is ENHRY and CDR2 SYGVKD. The CDR3 is 11 residues long. The CDR3 sequence: CAISSNYEQYF. The CDR3, as DNA: TGTGCCATCAGTTCGAACTACGAGCAGTACTTC.

This clonotype turned up a few times. The rearrangement links TRBV12-3 or TRBV12-4 to TRBJ1-4; D may be TRBD1 (5 bases). Trimming stripped 5 bases from V and 8 bases from J, with 18 bases between. The CDR3 runs 15 residues. CDR3 bases: TGTGCCAGCAGTGGAGGAGGGCAGGGTGAAGAAAAACTGTTTTTT. Its protein product is CASSGGGQGEEKLFF.

This clonotype turned up a few times. The rearrangement uses TRBV20-1 and TRBJ1-2; 7 positions match TRBD1. The germline V gene encodes CDR1 DFQATT and CDR2 SNEGSKA (reference sequence). The CDR3 has 19 residues. The trim removed 1 base at V and 2 bases at J, leaving 19 bases unmatched. The CDR3 here is CSARANRGMGPAGNYGYTF. DNA of the CDR3: TGCAGTGCTAGAGCAAACAGGGGTATGGGACCAGCTGGCAACTATGGCTACACCTTC.

The genes are TRBV28 and TRBJ2-7, with TRBD1 matching over 7 bases. Germline trimming cut 6 bases from V and 3 bases from J; bases unmatched to any gene: 8. The length of the CDR3 is 14 residues. Per the germline V gene, CDR1 is MDHEN and CDR2 is SYDVKM. CDR3 sequence: CASSKTGVLYEQYF. In DNA form, the CDR3 reads TGTGCCAGCAGCAAAACAGGGGTTCTCTACGAGCAGTACTTC.

This clonotype was found a few times. The genes are TRBV9 and TRBJ2-1; 10 nucleotides agree with TRBD2. Germline CDR1 SGDLS, CDR2 YYNGEE. V dropped 2 bases and J dropped 4; count of bases not matched to a gene: 6. This CDR3 is 16 amino acids long. CDR3 sequence (DNA): TGTGCCAGCAGCGTGGACTCTAGCGGGGGTTACAATGAGCAGTTCTTC. This sequence encodes CASSVDSSGGYNEQFF.

The gene calls are TRBV5-6 and TRBJ2-3; the D is unclear. Germline CDR1 is SGHDT and CDR2 is YYEEEE. This CDR3 is built from 15 residues. Trimming shortened V by 0 bases and J by 1 base, and 9 bases separated the two germline ends. CDR3 residues: CASSLALEGTDTQYF. The CDR3, as DNA: TGTGCCAGCAGCTTGGCCCTCGAGGGCACAGATACGCAGTATTTT.

The gene calls are TRBV4-1 and TRBJ2-1, with D maybe TRBD1 (6 bases). Germline-derived CDR1 and CDR2 are MGHRA and YSYEKL. CDR3 size: 16 residues. Trimming took off 0 bases at V and 7 bases at J, with 16 bases between the two ends. The DNA of the CDR3 is TGCGCCAGCAGCCAAGATACAGGGAACCCCTGGAATGAGCAGTTCTTC. This sequence encodes CASSQDTGNPWNEQFF.

V and J are TRBV3-1 and TRBJ1-2; 7 bases match TRBD1. This CDR3 has 14 amino acids. Trimming cost V 6 bases and J 4 bases; bases outside gene matches: 8. Germline V gene lookup returns CDR1 LGHDT and CDR2 YNNKEL (reference sequence). The CDR3 sequence: CASRQQGIPYGYTF. For the CDR3, the DNA is TGTGCCAGCAGGCAACAGGGGATCCCCTATGGCTACACCTTC.

The chain has TRBV7-6 and TRBJ2-3; the D call may be TRBD1 or TRBD2 (6 bases each). V dropped 8 bases and J dropped 3 bases, with 21 bases sitting between them. Germline V lookup: CDR1 SGHVS, CDR2 FNYEAQ. The CDR3 has 16 amino acids. The CDR3 protein is CASFAGGLASTDTQYF. CDR3 in DNA: TGTGCCAGCTTTGCCGGGGGCCTCGCAAGTACAGATACGCAGTATTTT. Based on the CDR3 plus reference TRBV7-6 and TRBJ2-3, the full variable domain is GAGVSQSPRYKVTKRGQDVALRCDPISGHVSLYWYRQALGQGPEFLTYFNYEAQQDKSGLPNDRFSAERPEGSISTLTIQRTEQRDSAMYRCASFAGGLASTDTQYFGPGTRLTVL.

The CDR3 nucleotides are TGTGCCAGCAGCTCGACAGCTTCAAATAATTCACCCCTCCACTTT. Protein sequence: CASSSTASNNSPLHF. The rearrangement links TRBV7-3 to TRBJ1-6, with D perhaps TRBD1 (5 bases). The CDR3 sequence is 15 residues long. Germline V lookup: CDR1 SGHTA, CDR2 FQGTGA. The V end was cut by 4 bases, the J end by 5 bases, with 12 bases between.

A few counts support this clonotype. This chain uses TRBV27 with TRBJ2-3; the match to TRBD2 covers 9 bases. The germline gives CDR1 MNHEY, CDR2 SMNVEV (reference sequence). V lost 8 bases and J lost 9; bases outside the gene matches: 12. The CDR3 spans 14 residues. The CDR3 loop reads CASYSWGLAPTQYF. For the CDR3, the DNA is TGTGCCAGCTACTCATGGGGACTAGCCCCCACGCAGTATTTT.

The genes are TRBV7-2 and TRBJ2-1, with 8 bases that match TRBD2. The germline CDR1 and CDR2 sequences are SGHTA and FQGNSA. Germline trimming cut 1 base from V and 5 bases from J; bases unmatched to any gene: 4. The CDR3 is 15 residues long. CDR3 amino acids: CASSLVAGGHNEQFF. The CDR3 nucleotides read TGTGCCAGCAGCTTAGTGGCGGGGGGCCACAATGAGCAGTTCTTC.